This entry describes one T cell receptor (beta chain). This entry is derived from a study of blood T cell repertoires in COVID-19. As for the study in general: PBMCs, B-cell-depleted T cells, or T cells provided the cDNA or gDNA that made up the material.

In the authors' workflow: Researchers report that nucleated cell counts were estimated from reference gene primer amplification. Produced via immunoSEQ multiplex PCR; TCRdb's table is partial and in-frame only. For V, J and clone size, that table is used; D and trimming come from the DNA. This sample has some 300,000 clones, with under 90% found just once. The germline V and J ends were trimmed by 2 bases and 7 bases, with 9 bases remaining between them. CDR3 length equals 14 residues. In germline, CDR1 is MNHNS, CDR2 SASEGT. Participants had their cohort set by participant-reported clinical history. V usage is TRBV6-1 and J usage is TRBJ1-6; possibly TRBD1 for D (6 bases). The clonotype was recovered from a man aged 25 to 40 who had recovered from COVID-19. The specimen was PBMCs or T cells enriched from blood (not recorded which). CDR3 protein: CASSENRANSPLHF. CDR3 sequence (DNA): TGTGCCAGCAGTGAAAACAGGGCCAATTCACCCCTCCACTTT.